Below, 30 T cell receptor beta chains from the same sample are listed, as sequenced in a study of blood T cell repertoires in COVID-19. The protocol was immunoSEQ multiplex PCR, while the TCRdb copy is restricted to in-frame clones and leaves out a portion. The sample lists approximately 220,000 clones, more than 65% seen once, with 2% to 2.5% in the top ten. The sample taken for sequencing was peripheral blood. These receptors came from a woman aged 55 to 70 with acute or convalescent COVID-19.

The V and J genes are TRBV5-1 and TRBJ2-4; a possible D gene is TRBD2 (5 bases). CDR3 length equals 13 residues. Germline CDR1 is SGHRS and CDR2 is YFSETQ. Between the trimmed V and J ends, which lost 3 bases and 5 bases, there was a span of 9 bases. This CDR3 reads CASSSDSQNIQYF. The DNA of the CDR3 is TGCGCCAGCAGCTCGGACTCTCAAAACATTCAGTACTTC. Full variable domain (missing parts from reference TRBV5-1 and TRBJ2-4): KAGVTQTPRYLIKTRGQQVTLSCSPISGHRSVSWYQQTPGQGLQFLFEYFSETQRNKGNFPGRFSGRQFSNSRSEMNVSTLELGDSALYLCASSSDSQNIQYFGAGTRLSVL.

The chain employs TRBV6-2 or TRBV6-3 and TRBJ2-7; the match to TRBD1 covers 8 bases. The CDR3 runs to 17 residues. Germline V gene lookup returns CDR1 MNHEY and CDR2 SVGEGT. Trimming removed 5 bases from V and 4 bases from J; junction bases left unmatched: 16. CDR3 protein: CASSTKGQGLRGYEQYF. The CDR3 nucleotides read TGTGCCAGCAGTACGAAAGGACAGGGCCTAAGGGGGTACGAGCAGTACTTC.

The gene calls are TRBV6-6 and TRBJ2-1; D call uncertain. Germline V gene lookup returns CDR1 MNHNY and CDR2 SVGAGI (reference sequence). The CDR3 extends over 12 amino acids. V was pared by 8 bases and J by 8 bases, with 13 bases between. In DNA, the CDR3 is TGTGCCAGCGGCTTGCCCACCCATGAGCAGTTCTTC. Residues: CASGLPTHEQFF.

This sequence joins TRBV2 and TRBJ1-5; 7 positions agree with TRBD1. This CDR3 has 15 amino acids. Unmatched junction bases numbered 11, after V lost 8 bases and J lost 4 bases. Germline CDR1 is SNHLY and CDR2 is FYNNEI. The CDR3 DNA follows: TGTGCCAGCGACTTCTCCGGGACAGAAAATCAGCCCCAGCATTTT. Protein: CASDFSGTENQPQHF.

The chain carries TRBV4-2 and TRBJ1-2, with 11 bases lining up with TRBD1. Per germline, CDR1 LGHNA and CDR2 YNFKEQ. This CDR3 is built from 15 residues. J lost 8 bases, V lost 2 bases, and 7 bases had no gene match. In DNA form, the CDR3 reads TGTGCCAGCAGCCAATCCCCCCGGACAGGGGGCGGCTACACCTTC. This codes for CASSQSPRTGGGYTF.

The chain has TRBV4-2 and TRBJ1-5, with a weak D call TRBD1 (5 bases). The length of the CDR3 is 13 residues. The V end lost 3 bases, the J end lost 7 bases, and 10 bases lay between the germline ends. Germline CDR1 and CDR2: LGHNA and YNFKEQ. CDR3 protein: CASSQDIHQPQHF. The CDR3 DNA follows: TGTGCCAGCAGCCAGGACATCCACCAGCCCCAGCATTTT.

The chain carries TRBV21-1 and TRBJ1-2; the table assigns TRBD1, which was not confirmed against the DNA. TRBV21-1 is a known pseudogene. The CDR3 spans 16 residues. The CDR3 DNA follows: TGTGCCAGCGAAATTTCGGACAGTTTACTCAACTATGGCTACACCTTC. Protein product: CASEISDSLLNYGYTF.

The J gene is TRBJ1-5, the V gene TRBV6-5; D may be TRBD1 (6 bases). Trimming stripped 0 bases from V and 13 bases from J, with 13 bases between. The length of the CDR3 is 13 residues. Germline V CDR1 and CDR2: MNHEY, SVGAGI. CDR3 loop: CASSYSGTSAQHF. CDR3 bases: TGTGCCAGCAGTTACTCGGGGACATCGGCGCAGCATTTT.

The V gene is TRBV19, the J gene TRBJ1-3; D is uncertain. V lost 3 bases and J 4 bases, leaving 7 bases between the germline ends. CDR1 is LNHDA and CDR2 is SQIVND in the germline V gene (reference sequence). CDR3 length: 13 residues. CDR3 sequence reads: CASSIYWGNTIYF. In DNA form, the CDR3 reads TGTGCCAGTAGTATCTATTGGGGAAACACCATATATTTT.

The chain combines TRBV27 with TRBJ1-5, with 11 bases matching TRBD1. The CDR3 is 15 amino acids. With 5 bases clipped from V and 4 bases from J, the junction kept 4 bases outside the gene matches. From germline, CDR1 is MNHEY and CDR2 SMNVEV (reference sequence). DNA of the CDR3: TGTGCCAGCAGTGGTGGGACAGGGGGAAATCAGCCCCAGCATTTT. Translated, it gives CASSGGTGGNQPQHF.

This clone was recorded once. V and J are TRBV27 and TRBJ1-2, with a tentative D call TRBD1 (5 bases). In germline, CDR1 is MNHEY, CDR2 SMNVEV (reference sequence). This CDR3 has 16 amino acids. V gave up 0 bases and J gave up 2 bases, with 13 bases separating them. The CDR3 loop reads CASSLSIRGQNYGYTF. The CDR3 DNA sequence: TGTGCCAGCAGTTTATCGATAAGGGGCCAAAACTATGGCTACACCTTC.

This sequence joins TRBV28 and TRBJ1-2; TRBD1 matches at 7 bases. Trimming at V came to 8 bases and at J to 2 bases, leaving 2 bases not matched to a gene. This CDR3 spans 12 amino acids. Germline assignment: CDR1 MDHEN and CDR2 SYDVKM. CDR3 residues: CASLGQNYGYTF. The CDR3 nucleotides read TGTGCCAGCCTGGGACAGAACTATGGCTACACCTTC.

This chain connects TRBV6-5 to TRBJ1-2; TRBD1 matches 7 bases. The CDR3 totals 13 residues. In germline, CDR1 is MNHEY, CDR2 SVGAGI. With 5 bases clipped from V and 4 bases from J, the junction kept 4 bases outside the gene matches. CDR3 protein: CASSTGQFYGYTF. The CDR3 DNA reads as TGTGCCAGCAGTACGGGACAGTTCTATGGCTACACCTTC.

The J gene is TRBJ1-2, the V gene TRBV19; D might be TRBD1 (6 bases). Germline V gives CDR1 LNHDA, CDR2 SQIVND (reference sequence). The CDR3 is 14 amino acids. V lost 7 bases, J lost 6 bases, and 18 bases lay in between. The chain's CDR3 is CASMGAGLGHGYTF. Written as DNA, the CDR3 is TGTGCCAGTATGGGGGCAGGGTTAGGGCATGGCTACACCTTC. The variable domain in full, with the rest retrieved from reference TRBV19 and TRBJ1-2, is DGGITQSPKYLFRKEGQNVTLSCEQNLNHDAMYWYRQDPGQGLRLIYYSQIVNDFQKGDIAEGYSVSREKKESFPLTVTSAQKNPTAFYLCASMGAGLGHGYTFGSGTRLTVV.

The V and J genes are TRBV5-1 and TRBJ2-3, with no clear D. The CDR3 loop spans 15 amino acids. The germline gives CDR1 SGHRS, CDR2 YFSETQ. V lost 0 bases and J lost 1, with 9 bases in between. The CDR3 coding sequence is TGCGCCAGCAGCTTGGAAGGCAGGCGCACAGATACGCAGTATTTT. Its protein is CASSLEGRRTDTQYF. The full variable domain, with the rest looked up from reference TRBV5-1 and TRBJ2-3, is KAGVTQTPRYLIKTRGQQVTLSCSPISGHRSVSWYQQTPGQGLQFLFEYFSETQRNKGNFPGRFSGRQFSNSRSEMNVSTLELGDSALYLCASSLEGRRTDTQYFGPGTRLTVL.

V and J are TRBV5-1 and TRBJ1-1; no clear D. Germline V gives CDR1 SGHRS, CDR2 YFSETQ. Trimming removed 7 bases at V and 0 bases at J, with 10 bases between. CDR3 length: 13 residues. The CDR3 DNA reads TGCGCCAGCCGCCTGCAGATGAACACTGAAGCTTTCTTT. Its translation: CASRLQMNTEAFF.

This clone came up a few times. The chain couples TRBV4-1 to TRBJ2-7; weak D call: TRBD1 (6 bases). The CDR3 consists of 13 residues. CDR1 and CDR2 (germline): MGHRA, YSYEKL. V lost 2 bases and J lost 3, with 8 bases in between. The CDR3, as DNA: TGCGCCAGCAGCCAAAGGGACAACTACGAGCAGTACTTC. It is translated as CASSQRDNYEQYF.

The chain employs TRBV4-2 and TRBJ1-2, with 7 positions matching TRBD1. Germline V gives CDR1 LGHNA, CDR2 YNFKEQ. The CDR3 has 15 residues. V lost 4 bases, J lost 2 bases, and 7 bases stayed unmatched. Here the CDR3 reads CASSPDGTANYGYTF. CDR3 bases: TGTGCCAGCAGCCCGGACGGGACAGCCAACTATGGCTACACCTTC.

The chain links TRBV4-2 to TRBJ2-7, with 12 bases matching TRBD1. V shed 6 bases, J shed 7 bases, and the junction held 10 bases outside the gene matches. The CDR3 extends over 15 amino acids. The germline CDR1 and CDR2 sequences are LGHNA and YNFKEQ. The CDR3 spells CASSMPGQGAGEQYF. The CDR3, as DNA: TGTGCCAGCAGTATGCCGGGACAGGGGGCTGGTGAGCAGTACTTC.

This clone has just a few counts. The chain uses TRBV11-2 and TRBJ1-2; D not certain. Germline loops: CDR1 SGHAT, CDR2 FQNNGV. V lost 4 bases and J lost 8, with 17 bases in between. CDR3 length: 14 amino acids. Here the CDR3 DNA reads TGTGCCAGCAGCTCCCCCCGGGAAGGTCCAGGCTACACCTTC. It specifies CASSSPREGPGYTF.

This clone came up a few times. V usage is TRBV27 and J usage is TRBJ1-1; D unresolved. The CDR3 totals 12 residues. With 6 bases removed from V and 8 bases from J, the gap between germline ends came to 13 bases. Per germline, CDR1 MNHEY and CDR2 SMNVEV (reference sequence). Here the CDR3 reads CASSLRAGEAFF. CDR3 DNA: TGTGCCAGCAGCCTCCGGGCGGGAGAAGCTTTCTTT.

DNA of the CDR3: TGTGCCAGTAGAGGGAGGGAGGGCACCTCGGCAAATGAAAAACTGTTTTTT. The encoded protein is CASRGREGTSANEKLFF. The rearrangement links TRBV19 to TRBJ1-4; D gene unclear. Germline loops: CDR1 LNHDA, CDR2 SQIVND (reference sequence). This CDR3 spans 17 amino acids. V was clipped by 6 bases and J by 5 bases, with 22 bases between them.

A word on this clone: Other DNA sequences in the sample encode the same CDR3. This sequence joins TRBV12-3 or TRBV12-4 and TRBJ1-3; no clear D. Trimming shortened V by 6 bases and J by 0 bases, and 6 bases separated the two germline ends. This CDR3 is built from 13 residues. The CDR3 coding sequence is TGTGCCAGCAGACTTAGCTCTGGAAACACCATATATTTT. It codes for CASRLSSGNTIYF.

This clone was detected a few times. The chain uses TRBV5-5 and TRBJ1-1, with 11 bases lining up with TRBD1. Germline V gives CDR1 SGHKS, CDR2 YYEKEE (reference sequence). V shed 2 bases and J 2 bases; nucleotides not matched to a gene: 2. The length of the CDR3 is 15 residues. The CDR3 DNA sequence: TGTGCCAGCAGCTTTGGGACAGGGGGTAACACTGAAGCTTTCTTT. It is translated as CASSFGTGGNTEAFF.

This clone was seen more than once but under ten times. This chain's CDR3 is CASSHRGPYEQYF. The CDR3 nucleotides read TGTGCCAGTAGTCACAGGGGCCCCTACGAGCAGTACTTC. The gene calls are TRBV19 and TRBJ2-7; 7 bases match TRBD1. J was trimmed by 2 bases and V by 5 bases; bases with no gene match: 3. This CDR3 contains 13 residues. Germline V lookup: CDR1 LNHDA, CDR2 SQIVND (reference sequence).

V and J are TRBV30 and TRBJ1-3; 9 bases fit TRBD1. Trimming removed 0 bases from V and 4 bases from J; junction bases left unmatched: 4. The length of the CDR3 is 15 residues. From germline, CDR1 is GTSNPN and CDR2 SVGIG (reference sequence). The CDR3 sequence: CAWSVQGARGNTIYF. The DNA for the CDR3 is TGTGCCTGGAGTGTACAGGGGGCCAGAGGAAACACCATATATTTT. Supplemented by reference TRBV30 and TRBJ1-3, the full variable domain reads SQTIHQWPATLVQPVGSPLSLECTVEGTSNPNLYWYRQAAGRGLQLLFYSVGIGQISSEVPQNLSASRPQDRQFILSSKKLLLSDSGFYLCAWSVQGARGNTIYFGEGSWLTVV.

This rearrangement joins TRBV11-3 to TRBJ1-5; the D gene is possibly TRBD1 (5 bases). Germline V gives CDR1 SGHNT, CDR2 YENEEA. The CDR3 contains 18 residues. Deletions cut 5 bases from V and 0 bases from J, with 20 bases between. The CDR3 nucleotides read TGTGCCAGCAGCCAACATGGGGGGGAAACGAGTAGCAATCAGCCCCAGCATTTT. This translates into CASSQHGGETSSNQPQHF.

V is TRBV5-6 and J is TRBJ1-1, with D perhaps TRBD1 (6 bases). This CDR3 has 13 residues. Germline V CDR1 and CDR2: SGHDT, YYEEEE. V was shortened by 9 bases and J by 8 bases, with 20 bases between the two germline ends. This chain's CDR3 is CATSKMGAREAFF. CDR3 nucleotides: TGTGCCACCTCAAAAATGGGGGCGCGGGAAGCTTTCTTT.

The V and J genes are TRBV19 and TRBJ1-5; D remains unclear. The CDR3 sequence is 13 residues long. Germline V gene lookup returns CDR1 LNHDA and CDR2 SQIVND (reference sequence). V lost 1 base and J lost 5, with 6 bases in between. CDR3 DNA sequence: TGTGCCAGTAGTATAGGAGGTGATCAGCCCCAGCATTTT. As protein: CASSIGGDQPQHF.

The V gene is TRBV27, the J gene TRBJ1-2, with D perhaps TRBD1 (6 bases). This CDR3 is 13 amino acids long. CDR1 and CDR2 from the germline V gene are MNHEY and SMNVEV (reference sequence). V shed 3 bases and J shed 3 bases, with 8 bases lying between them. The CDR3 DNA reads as TGTGCCAGCAGTTTTACAGGGTACTATGGCTACACCTTC. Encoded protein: CASSFTGYYGYTF.